This T cell receptor (beta chain) was recorded in a study of cytotoxic CD8 clonotypes in ibrutinib-treated CLL. TCRdb keeps only in-frame clones here, not all; method: immunoSEQ multiplex PCR. This table holds 130,000 or so clones, around 77% found once. The germline V and J ends were trimmed by 4 bases and 6 bases, with 13 bases remaining between them. The CDR3 sequence is 15 residues long. In germline, CDR1 is LNHDA, CDR2 SQIVND (reference sequence). This clone was found a few times. This clonotype was obtained from a human donor with chronic lymphocytic leukemia. J is TRBJ1-6 and V is TRBV19, with D tentatively TRBD1 (5 bases). The source material was PBMCs, sampled after 12 months of ibrutinib treatment. The CDR3 coding sequence is TGTGCCAGTAGTAATGGGGCAGGGATTAATTCACCCCTCCACTTT. Translated: CASSNGAGINSPLHF.